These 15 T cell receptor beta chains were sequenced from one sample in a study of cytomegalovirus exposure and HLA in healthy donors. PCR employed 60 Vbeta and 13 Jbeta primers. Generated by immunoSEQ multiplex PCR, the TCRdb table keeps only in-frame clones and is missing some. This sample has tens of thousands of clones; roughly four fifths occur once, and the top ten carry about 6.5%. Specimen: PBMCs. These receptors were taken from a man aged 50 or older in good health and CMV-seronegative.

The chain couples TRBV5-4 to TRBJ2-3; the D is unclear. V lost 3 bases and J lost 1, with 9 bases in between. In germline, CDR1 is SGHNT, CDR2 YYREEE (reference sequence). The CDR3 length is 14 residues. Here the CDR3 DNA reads TGTGCCAGCAGCTACCCACTGGGCACAGATACGCAGTATTTT. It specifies CASSYPLGTDTQYF.

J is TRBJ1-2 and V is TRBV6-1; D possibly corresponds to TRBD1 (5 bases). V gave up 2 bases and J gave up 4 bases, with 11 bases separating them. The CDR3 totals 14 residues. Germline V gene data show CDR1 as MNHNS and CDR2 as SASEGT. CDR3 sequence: CASSEIAGTYGYTF. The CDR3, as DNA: TGTGCCAGCAGTGAAATCGCGGGGACCTATGGCTACACCTTC.

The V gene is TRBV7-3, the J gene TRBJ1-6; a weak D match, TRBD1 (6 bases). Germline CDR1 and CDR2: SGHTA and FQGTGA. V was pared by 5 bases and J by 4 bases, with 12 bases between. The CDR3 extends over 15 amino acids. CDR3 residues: CASSRQTGYNSPLHF. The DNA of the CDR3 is TGTGCCAGCAGCCGCCAGACAGGTTATAATTCACCCCTCCACTTT.

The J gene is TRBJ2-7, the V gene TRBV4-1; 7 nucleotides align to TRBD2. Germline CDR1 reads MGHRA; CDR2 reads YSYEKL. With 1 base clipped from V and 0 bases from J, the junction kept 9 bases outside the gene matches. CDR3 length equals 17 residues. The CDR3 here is CASSQGWGRGLSYEQYF. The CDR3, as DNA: TGCGCCAGCAGCCAAGGTTGGGGGAGGGGCCTCTCCTACGAGCAGTACTTC.

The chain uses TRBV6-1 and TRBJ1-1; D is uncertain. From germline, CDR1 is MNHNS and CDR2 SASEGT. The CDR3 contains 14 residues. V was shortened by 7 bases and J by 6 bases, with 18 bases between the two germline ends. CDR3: CASTNVVSMAEAFF. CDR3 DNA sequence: TGTGCCAGCACTAACGTGGTTAGTATGGCTGAAGCTTTCTTT.

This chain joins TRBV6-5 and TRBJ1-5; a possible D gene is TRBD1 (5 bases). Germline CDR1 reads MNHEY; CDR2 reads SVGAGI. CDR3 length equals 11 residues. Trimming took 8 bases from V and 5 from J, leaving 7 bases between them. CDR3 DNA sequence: TGTGCCAGCGGGACTTATCAGCCCCAGCATTTT. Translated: CASGTYQPQHF.

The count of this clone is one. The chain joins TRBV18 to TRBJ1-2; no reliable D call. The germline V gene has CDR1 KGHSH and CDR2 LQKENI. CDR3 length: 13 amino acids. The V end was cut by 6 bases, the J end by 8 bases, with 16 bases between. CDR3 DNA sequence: TGTGCCAGCTCCTGGACGGAGGGCAACGGCTACACCTTC. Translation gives CASSWTEGNGYTF. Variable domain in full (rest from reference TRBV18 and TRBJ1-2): NAGVMQNPRHLVRRRGQEARLRCSPMKGHSHVYWYRQLPEEGLKFMVYLQKENIIDESGMPKERFSAEFPKEGPSILRIQQVVRGDSAAYFCASSWTEGNGYTFGSGTRLTVV.

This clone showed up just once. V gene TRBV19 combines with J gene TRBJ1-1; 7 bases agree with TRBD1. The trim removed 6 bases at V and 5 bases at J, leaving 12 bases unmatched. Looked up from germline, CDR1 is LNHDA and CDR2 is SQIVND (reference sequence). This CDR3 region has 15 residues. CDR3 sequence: CASSNRGTGRTEAFF. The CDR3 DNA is TGTGCCAGTAGCAACAGGGGAACTGGGAGGACTGAAGCTTTCTTT.

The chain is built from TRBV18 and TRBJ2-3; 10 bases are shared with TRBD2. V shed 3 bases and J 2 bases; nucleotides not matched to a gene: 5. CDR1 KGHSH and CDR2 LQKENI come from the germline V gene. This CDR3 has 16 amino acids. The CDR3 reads CASSPFTSGNTDTQYF. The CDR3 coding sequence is TGTGCCAGCTCACCCTTCACTAGCGGGAACACAGATACGCAGTATTTT.

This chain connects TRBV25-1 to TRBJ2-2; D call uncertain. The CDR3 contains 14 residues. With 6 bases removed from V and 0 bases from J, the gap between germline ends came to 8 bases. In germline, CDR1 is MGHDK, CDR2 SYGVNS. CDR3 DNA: TGTGCCAGCAGCAAACATCCGAACACCGGGGAGCTGTTTTTT. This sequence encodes CASSKHPNTGELFF.

The CDR3 loop reads CASSLDGSTEAFF. CDR3 nucleotide sequence: TGTGCCAGCAGCTTAGACGGGAGCACTGAAGCTTTCTTT. The chain carries TRBV7-9 and TRBJ1-1; no clear D. Per the germline V gene, CDR1 is SEHNR and CDR2 is FQNEAQ (reference sequence). The V and J ends lost 1 base and 4 bases respectively, with 7 bases between them. The CDR3 contains 13 residues.

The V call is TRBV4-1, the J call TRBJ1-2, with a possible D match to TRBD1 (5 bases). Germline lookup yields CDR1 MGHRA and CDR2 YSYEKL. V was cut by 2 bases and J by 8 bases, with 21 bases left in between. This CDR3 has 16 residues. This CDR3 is CASSQNWGGRDTGYTF. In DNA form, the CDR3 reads TGCGCCAGCAGCCAAAACTGGGGCGGAAGGGATACCGGCTACACCTTC.

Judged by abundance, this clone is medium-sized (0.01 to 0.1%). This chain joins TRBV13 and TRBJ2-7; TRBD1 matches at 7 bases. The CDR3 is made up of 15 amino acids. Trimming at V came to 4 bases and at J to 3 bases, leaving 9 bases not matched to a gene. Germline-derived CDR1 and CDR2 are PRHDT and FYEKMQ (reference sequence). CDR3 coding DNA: TGTGCCAGCAGCTCAGGGGGAGCCGGCTACTACGAGCAGTACTTC. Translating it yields CASSSGGAGYYEQYF.

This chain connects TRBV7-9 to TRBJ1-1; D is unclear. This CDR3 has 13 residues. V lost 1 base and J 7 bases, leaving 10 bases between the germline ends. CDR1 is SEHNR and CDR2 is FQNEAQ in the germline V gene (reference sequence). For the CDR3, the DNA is TGTGCCAGCAGCTTAGTGGCTGAAGATGAAGCTTTCTTT. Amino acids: CASSLVAEDEAFF.

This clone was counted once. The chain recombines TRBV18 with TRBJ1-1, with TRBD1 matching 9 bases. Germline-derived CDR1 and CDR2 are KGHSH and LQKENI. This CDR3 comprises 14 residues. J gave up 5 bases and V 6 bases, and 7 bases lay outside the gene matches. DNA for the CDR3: TGTGCCAGCTCCCGGGGACAGGGAGAGACTGAAGCTTTCTTT. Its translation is CASSRGQGETEAFF.